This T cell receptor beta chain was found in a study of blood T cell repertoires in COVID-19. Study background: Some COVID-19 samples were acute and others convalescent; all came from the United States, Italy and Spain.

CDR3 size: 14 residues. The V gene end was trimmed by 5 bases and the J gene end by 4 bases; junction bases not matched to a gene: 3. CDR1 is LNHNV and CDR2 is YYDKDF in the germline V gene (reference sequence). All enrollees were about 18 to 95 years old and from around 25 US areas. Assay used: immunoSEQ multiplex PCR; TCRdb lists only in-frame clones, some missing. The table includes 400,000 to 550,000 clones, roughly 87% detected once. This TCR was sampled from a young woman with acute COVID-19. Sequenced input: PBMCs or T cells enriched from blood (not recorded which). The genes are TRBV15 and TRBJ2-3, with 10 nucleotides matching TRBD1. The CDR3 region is CATSGTGDPDTQYF. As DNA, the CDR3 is TGTGCCACCAGCGGGACAGGGGACCCAGATACGCAGTATTTT. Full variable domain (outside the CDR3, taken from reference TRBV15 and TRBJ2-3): DAMVIQNPRYQVTQFGKPVTLSCSQTLNHNVMYWYQQKSSQAPKLLFHYYDKDFNNEADTPDNFQSRRPNTSFCFLDIRSPGLGDTAMYLCATSGTGDPDTQYFGPGTRLTVL.